This paragraph covers one T cell receptor (beta chain) sequence. The target antigen is unknown. This sample was taken from a study of CD4+ T cells in melanoma. Study conclusions and caveats: Neoantigen-specific CD4+ T cells in melanoma reportedly had diverse differentiation states. A reported correlation linked neoantigen-specific CD4+ T cells to CD8+, macrophage and B cell function.

Generated by immunoSEQ multiplex PCR, the TCRdb table keeps only in-frame clones and is missing some. The sample holds about 50,000 clones; 85% to 90% are singletons and the top ten take 12%. V was clipped by 1 base and J by 8 bases, with 9 bases between them. CDR3 size: 13 residues. Germline CDR1 reads LNHDA; CDR2 reads SQIVND (reference sequence). The chain couples TRBV19 to TRBJ2-1, with D perhaps given as TRBD1 or TRBD2 (5 bases each). Sequencing was performed on peripheral blood. This TCR was recovered from a human donor with melanoma. For the CDR3, the DNA is TGTGCCAGTAGTATAGTAGTGGGGGATGAGCAGTTCTTC. It translates to CASSIVVGDEQFF. Filled out from reference TRBV19 and TRBJ2-1, the complete variable domain reads DGGITQSPKYLFRKEGQNVTLSCEQNLNHDAMYWYRQDPGQGLRLIYYSQIVNDFQKGDIAEGYSVSREKKESFPLTVTSAQKNPTAFYLCASSIVVGDEQFFGPGTRLTVL.